Shown below are 20 T cell receptor beta chains from a single sample sequenced in a study of blood T cell repertoires in COVID-19. Profiled with immunoSEQ multiplex PCR; TCRdb holds only in-frame clones, not every one. The sample consists of over 150,000 clones, approximately 84% of them appearing once. The sequenced sample was peripheral blood. Source of these receptors: a woman older than 75 with COVID-19, enrolled during active disease.

The chain uses TRBV5-1 and TRBJ2-7; 9 nucleotides line up with TRBD1. V lost 4 bases, J lost 0 bases, and 8 bases stayed unmatched. Germline V gene lookup returns CDR1 SGHRS and CDR2 YFSETQ. CDR3 length: 16 amino acids. The CDR3 DNA reads TGCGCCAGCAGCGGTACCGGGACAGGGTACTCCTACGAGCAGTACTTC. It encodes CASSGTGTGYSYEQYF.

CDR3: CASSRGTSGRADEQYF. Here the CDR3 DNA reads TGCGCCAGCAGCCGCGGGACTAGCGGGAGGGCCGACGAGCAGTACTTC. The chain employs TRBV5-1 and TRBJ2-7; 16 positions match TRBD2. Germline V CDR1 and CDR2: SGHRS, YFSETQ. Germline trimming cut 4 bases from V and 5 bases from J; bases unmatched to any gene: 6. The CDR3 has 16 amino acids.

This chain links TRBV21-1 with TRBJ2-2; the DNA was not used to check the table's D call, TRBD1. TRBV21-1 corresponds to a pseudogene. This CDR3 region has 16 residues. The CDR3 here is CASSKGTRKDTGELFF. In nucleotides, the CDR3 is TGTGCCAGCAGCAAGGGGACAAGGAAAGACACCGGGGAGCTGTTTTTT.

This clone was detected only a few times. CDR3 sequence: CASSQVLSGTPPLLGEQYF. Here the CDR3 DNA reads TGCGCCAGCAGCCAAGTTCTTAGCGGGACCCCCCCTTTGCTGGGCGAGCAGTACTTC. The chain couples TRBV4-1 to TRBJ2-7, with TRBD2 matching 8 bases. The CDR3 runs to 19 residues. With V trimmed by 1 base and J by 6 bases, 20 bases remained unmatched. Germline lookup yields CDR1 MGHRA and CDR2 YSYEKL.

This chain joins TRBV28 and TRBJ1-2; no firm D call. Trimming stripped 4 bases from V and 3 bases from J, with 9 bases between. The germline gives CDR1 MDHEN, CDR2 SYDVKM. This CDR3 is built from 13 residues. Here the CDR3 DNA reads TGTGCCAGCAGTTCCAGGATCGACTATGGCTACACCTTC. The encoded protein is CASSSRIDYGYTF.

The chain is built from TRBV5-4 and TRBJ1-4, with 8 bases lining up with TRBD1. This CDR3 is 14 amino acids long. CDR1 is SGHNT, CDR2 YYREEE, per germline (reference sequence). Trimming cost V 0 bases and J 7 bases; bases outside gene matches: 2. The DNA for the CDR3 is TGTGCCAGCAGCTTGGGGACAGGGTTTGAAAAACTGTTTTTT. As protein: CASSLGTGFEKLFF.

CDR3 sequence (DNA): TGTGCCAGCAGCTTAGGACAGCTAGATACGCAGTATTTT. Translated: CASSLGQLDTQYF. This chain uses TRBV11-3 with TRBJ2-3; D perhaps matches TRBD1 (5 bases). Germline lookup yields CDR1 SGHNT and CDR2 YENEEA. The CDR3 consists of 13 residues. V was cut by 1 base and J by 5 bases, with 7 bases left in between.

The chain combines TRBV5-1 with TRBJ2-7; 9 bases match TRBD1. The CDR3 has 14 amino acids. Looked up from germline, CDR1 is SGHRS and CDR2 is YFSETQ. The V gene end was trimmed by 1 base and the J gene end by 5 bases; junction bases not matched to a gene: 4. DNA of the CDR3: TGCGCCAGCAGCTTGTGGGACAGGGCACACGAGCAGTACTTC. Its protein is CASSLWDRAHEQYF.

The chain couples TRBV18 to TRBJ2-1; possible D gene TRBD2, 5 bases. Between the trimmed V and J ends, which lost 0 bases and 5 bases, there was a span of 11 bases. Germline values: CDR1 KGHSH, CDR2 LQKENI. CDR3 length: 15 residues. CDR3 region: CASSPPPGSHNEQFF. As DNA, the CDR3 is TGTGCCAGCTCACCACCCCCGGGGAGCCACAATGAGCAGTTCTTC. Full variable domain (rest looked up from reference TRBV18 and TRBJ2-1): NAGVMQNPRHLVRRRGQEARLRCSPMKGHSHVYWYRQLPEEGLKFMVYLQKENIIDESGMPKERFSAEFPKEGPSILRIQQVVRGDSAAYFCASSPPPGSHNEQFFGPGTRLTVL.

The chain links TRBV7-2 to TRBJ2-7; D possibly corresponds to TRBD1 (6 bases). This CDR3 is 14 amino acids long. Germline V gives CDR1 SGHTA, CDR2 FQGNSA. Trimming took off 2 bases at V and 2 bases at J, with 10 bases between the two ends. CDR3 protein: CASSLLGAAYEQYF. The CDR3, as DNA: TGTGCCAGCAGCTTATTGGGGGCCGCCTACGAGCAGTACTTC.

This clone was counted a single time. V is TRBV9 and J is TRBJ2-1; tentatively, D is TRBD1 (5 bases). Trimming removed 2 bases at V and 5 bases at J, with 11 bases between. CDR3 length equals 14 residues. Germline CDR1 reads SGDLS; CDR2 reads YYNGEE. CDR3 nucleotide sequence: TGTGCCAGCAGCGTGTCAGGGTTGAACAATGAGCAGTTCTTC. Protein sequence: CASSVSGLNNEQFF.

The V gene is TRBV10-3, the J gene TRBJ1-2; TRBD1 aligns across 7 bases. The CDR3 totals 14 residues. The junction had 6 bases not matched to a gene; V was cut back by 4 bases and J by 4 bases. CDR1 is ENHRY, CDR2 SYGVKD, per germline. The CDR3 nucleotides read TGTGCCATCAGTGGAGTCGACAGGGCCTATGGCTACACCTTC. Amino acids: CAISGVDRAYGYTF.

The chain links TRBV29-1 to TRBJ1-5, with D perhaps matching TRBD1 (6 bases). The germline V gene encodes CDR1 SQVTM and CDR2 ANQGSEA. The CDR3 is 14 amino acids. V dropped 0 bases and J dropped 4 bases, with 10 bases sitting between them. The CDR3 DNA reads as TGCAGCGTTGAAGATAGGGGGGGAAATCAGCCCCAGCATTTT. This encodes CSVEDRGGNQPQHF.

The chain links TRBV28 to TRBJ1-4, with D possibly being TRBD1 (5 bases). Germline CDR1 is MDHEN and CDR2 is SYDVKM. This CDR3 comprises 13 residues. Between the trimmed V and J ends, which lost 10 bases and 9 bases, there was a span of 18 bases. The CDR3 coding sequence is TGTGCCACCCACCGGGGGGGGTTGAAAAAACTGTTTTTT. Protein: CATHRGGLKKLFF.

V usage is TRBV18 and J usage is TRBJ1-1; 7 nucleotides line up with TRBD1. Germline V gives CDR1 KGHSH, CDR2 LQKENI. Trimming cost V 5 bases and J 11 bases; bases outside gene matches: 11. The CDR3 is made up of 13 amino acids. The CDR3 DNA sequence: TGTGCCAGCTCAAAAGGGGGCGCCGGGTCGGCTTTCTTT. Its translation: CASSKGGAGSAFF. Supplemented by reference TRBV18 and TRBJ1-1, the full variable domain reads NAGVMQNPRHLVRRRGQEARLRCSPMKGHSHVYWYRQLPEEGLKFMVYLQKENIIDESGMPKERFSAEFPKEGPSILRIQQVVRGDSAAYFCASSKGGAGSAFFGQGTRLTVV.

This sequence joins TRBV12-3 or TRBV12-4 and TRBJ2-5; maybe TRBD1 (5 bases). V was trimmed by 6 bases and J by 4 bases, leaving 12 bases between them. The CDR3 extends over 13 amino acids. For the CDR3, the DNA is TGTGCCAGCAGCAGACAGATTTCAGAGACCCAGTACTTC. Its protein product is CASSRQISETQYF.

The chain joins TRBV5-1 to TRBJ1-2, with TRBD1 matching over 11 bases. The trim removed 4 bases at V and 1 base at J, leaving 3 bases unmatched. CDR3 length: 15 residues. Germline V gene data show CDR1 as SGHRS and CDR2 as YFSETQ. The CDR3 nucleotides are TGCGCCAGCAGCAGGGGACAGGGGGTTAACTATGGCTACACCTTC. The encoded protein is CASSRGQGVNYGYTF.

The CDR3 loop reads CASRSPPPTDTQYF. Written as DNA, the CDR3 is TGTGCCAGTAGGAGTCCCCCCCCCACAGATACGCAGTATTTT. The chain employs TRBV19 and TRBJ2-3; D not certain. CDR1 is LNHDA, CDR2 SQIVND, per germline (reference sequence). The CDR3 is 14 residues long. V lost 6 bases and J 2 bases, leaving 12 bases between the germline ends.

CDR3 in DNA: TGTGCCAGCAGCTACCCCGGCGGTGAGCAGTTCTTC. It encodes CASSYPGGEQFF. The rearrangement links TRBV7-9 to TRBJ2-1; unclear D gene. This CDR3 contains 12 residues. Between the trimmed V and J ends, which lost 4 bases and 9 bases, there was a span of 10 bases. Germline CDR1 and CDR2: SEHNR and FQNEAQ (reference sequence).

The CDR3: CASSPMTGGYEQYF. The CDR3 nucleotides are TGTGCCAGCAGCCCAATGACAGGGGGATACGAGCAGTACTTC. This chain uses TRBV7-2 with TRBJ2-7, with 9 nucleotides matching TRBD1. The CDR3 covers 14 residues. Germline trimming cut 5 bases from V and 4 bases from J; bases unmatched to any gene: 6. The germline V gene encodes CDR1 SGHTA and CDR2 FQGNSA.